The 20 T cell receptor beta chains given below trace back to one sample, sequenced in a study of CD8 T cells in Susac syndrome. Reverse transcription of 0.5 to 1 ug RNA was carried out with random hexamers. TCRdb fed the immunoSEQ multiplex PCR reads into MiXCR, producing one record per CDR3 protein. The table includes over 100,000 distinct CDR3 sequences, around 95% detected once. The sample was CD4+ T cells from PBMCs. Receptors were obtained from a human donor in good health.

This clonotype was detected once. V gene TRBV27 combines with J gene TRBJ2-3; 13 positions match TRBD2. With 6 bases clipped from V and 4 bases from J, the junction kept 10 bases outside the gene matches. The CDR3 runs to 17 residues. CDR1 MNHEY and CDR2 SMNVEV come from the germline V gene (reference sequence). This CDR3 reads CASSLGLAGSSSDTQYF. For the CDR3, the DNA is TGTGCCAGCAGCCTGGGACTAGCGGGATCGTCGTCAGATACGCAGTATTTT.

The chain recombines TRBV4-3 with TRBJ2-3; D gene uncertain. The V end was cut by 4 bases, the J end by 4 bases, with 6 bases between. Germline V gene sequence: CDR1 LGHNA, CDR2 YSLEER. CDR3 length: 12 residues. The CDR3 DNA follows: TGCGCCAGCAGCCTTGGCCCAGATACGCAGTATTTT. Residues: CASSLGPDTQYF.

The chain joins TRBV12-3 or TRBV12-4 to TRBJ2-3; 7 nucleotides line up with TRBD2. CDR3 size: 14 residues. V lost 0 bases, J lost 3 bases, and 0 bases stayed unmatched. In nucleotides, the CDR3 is TGTGCCAGCAGTTTAGCGGGACTAACAGATACGCAGTATTTT. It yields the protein CASSLAGLTDTQYF.

DNA of the CDR3: TGTGCCAGCAGCCAGCTGGGATCGGGGGAGACCCAGTACTTC. It is translated as CASSQLGSGETQYF. The genes are TRBV3-1 and TRBJ2-5, with D maybe TRBD2 (5 bases). V lost 3 bases, J lost 5 bases, and 13 bases lay in between. Germline assignment: CDR1 LGHDT and CDR2 YNNKEL (reference sequence). The CDR3 spans 14 residues.

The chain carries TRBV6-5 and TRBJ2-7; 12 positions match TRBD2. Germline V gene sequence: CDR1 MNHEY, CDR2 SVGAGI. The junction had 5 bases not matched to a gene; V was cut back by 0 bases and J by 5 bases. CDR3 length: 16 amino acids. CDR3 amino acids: CASSYSSSGGAHEQYF. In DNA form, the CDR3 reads TGTGCCAGCAGTTACTCTTCTAGCGGGGGGGCCCACGAGCAGTACTTC.

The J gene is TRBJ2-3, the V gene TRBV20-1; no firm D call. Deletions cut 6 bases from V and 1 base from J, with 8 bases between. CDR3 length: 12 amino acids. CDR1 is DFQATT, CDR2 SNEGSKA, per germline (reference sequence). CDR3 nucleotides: TGCAGTGCCCCGGTTGGCACAGATACGCAGTATTTT. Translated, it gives CSAPVGTDTQYF.

The CDR3 DNA reads TGCGCCAGCAGCTTAACAGGGGCCACCTACAATGAGCAGTTCTTC. This translates into CASSLTGATYNEQFF. V and J are TRBV5-1 and TRBJ2-1; 7 bases are shared with TRBD1. The CDR3 consists of 15 residues. Germline V gene lookup returns CDR1 SGHRS and CDR2 YFSETQ. V lost 2 bases, J lost 2 bases, and 4 bases stayed unmatched.

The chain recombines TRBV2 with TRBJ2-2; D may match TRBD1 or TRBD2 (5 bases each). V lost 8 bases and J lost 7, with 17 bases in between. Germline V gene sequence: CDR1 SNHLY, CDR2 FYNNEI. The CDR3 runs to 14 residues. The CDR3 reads CASGAWGIGGELFF. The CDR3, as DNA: TGTGCCAGCGGCGCTTGGGGGATCGGCGGGGAGCTGTTTTTT.

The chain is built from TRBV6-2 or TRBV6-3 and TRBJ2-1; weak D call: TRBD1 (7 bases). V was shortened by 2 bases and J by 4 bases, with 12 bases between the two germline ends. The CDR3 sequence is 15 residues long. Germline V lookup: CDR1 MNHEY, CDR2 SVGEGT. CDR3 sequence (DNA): TGTGCCAGCAGTTACAAGCCAGGGGGGTACAATGAGCAGTTCTTC. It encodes CASSYKPGGYNEQFF.

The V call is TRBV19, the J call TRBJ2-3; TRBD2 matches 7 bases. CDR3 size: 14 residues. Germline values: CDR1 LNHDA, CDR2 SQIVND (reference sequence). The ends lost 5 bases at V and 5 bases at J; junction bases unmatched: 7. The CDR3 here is CASSSWASGDTQYF. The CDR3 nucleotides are TGTGCCAGTAGTTCGTGGGCTAGCGGAGATACGCAGTATTTT. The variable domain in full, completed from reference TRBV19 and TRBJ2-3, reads DGGITQSPKYLFRKEGQNVTLSCEQNLNHDAMYWYRQDPGQGLRLIYYSQIVNDFQKGDIAEGYSVSREKKESFPLTVTSAQKNPTAFYLCASSSWASGDTQYFGPGTRLTVL.

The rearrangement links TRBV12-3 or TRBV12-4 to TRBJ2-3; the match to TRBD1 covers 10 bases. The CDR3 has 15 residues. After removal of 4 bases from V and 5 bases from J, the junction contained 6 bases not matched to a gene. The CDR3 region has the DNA TGTGCCAGCAGTTCACGACAGGGGGCGCAAGATACGCAGTATTTT. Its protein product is CASSSRQGAQDTQYF.

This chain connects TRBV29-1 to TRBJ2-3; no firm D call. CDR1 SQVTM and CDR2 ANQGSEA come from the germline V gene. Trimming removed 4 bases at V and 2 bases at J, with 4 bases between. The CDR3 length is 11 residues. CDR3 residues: CSVGDTDTQYF. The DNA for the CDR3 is TGCAGCGTTGGAGACACAGATACGCAGTATTTT.

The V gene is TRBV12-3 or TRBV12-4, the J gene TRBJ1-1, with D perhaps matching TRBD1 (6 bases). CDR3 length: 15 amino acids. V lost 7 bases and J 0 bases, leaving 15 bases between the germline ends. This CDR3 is CASTLYRVMNTEAFF. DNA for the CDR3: TGTGCCAGCACCTTATACAGGGTCATGAACACTGAAGCTTTCTTT.

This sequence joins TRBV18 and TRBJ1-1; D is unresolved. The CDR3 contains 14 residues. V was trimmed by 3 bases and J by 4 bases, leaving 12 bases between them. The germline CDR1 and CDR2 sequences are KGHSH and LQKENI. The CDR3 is CASSPLPVGTEAFF. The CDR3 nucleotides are TGTGCCAGCTCACCCCTACCGGTGGGCACTGAAGCTTTCTTT.

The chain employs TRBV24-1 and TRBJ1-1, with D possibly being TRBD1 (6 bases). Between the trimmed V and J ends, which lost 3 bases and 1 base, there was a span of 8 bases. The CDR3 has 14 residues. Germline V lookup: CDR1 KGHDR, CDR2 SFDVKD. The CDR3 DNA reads TGTGCCACCAGTGATGGGGGGCGGAACACTGAAGCTTTCTTT. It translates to CATSDGGRNTEAFF.

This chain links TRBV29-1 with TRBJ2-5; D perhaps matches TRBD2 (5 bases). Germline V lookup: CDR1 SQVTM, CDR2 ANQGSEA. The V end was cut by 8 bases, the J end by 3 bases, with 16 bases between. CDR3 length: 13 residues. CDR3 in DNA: TGCAGCCTTGCGTCATCAGCGGAAGAGACCCAGTACTTC. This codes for CSLASSAEETQYF.

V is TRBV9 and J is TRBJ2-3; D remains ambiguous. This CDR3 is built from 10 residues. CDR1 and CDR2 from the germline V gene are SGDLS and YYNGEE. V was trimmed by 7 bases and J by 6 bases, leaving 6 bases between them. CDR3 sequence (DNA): TGTGCCAGCGGGCGGGATACGCAGTATTTT. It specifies CASGRDTQYF.

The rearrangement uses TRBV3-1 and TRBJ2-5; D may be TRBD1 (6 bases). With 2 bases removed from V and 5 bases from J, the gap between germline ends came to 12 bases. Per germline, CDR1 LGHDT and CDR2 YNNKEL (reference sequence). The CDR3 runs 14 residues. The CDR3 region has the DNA TGTGCCAGCAGCCAAATCCAGGGGAAGGAGACCCAGTACTTC. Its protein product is CASSQIQGKETQYF.

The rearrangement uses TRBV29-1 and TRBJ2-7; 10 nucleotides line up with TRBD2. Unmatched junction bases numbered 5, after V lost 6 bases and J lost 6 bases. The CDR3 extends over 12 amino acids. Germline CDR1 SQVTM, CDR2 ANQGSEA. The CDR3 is CSVAGTSVEQYF. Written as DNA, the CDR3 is TGCAGCGTAGCCGGGACTAGCGTCGAGCAGTACTTC.

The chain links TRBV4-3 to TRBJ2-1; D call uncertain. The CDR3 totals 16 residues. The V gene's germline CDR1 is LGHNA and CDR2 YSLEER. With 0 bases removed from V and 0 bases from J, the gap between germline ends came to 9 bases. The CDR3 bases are TGCGCCAGCAGCCAAGATCGCGGTAGCTCCTACAATGAGCAGTTCTTC. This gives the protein CASSQDRGSSYNEQFF.